The 8 T cell receptor beta chains below all came from one sample that was sequenced in a study of blood T cell repertoires in COVID-19. Clones were read by immunoSEQ multiplex PCR, and TCRdb kept only the in-frame ones, dropping some. This sample yields a few hundred thousand clones, of which around 86% are seen a single time; approximately 7.2% belongs to the top ten. Sequenced material: peripheral blood. Receptor source: a woman in her 70s with active or convalescent COVID-19.

V usage is TRBV7-2 and J usage is TRBJ2-1; 8 nucleotides line up with TRBD2. The CDR3 runs 15 residues. The J segment lost 3 bases and the V segment lost 5 bases, leaving 6 bases of the junction unmatched. Germline CDR1 reads SGHTA; CDR2 reads FQGNSA. The CDR3 nucleotides read TGTGCCAGCAGCATTAGCGGGATTATCTACAATGAGCAGTTCTTC. Its protein product is CASSISGIIYNEQFF.

This sequence joins TRBV5-1 and TRBJ1-6, with TRBD1 matching over 8 bases. V was pared by 0 bases and J by 10 bases, with 9 bases of the junction left unmatched. The CDR3 totals 16 residues. Germline V gene sequence: CDR1 SGHRS, CDR2 YFSETQ. The CDR3 bases are TGCGCCAGCAGCTTGGATATTGTAACAGGGGGATCACCCCTCCACTTT. As protein: CASSLDIVTGGSPLHF.

This clone has a handful of counts. This chain uses TRBV5-1 with TRBJ1-4; possibly TRBD1 for D (6 bases). This CDR3 has 16 residues. Germline lookup yields CDR1 SGHRS and CDR2 YFSETQ. V was cut by 0 bases and J by 5 bases, with 14 bases left in between. Here the CDR3 reads CASSLGTRGTNEKLFF. The CDR3 DNA follows: TGCGCCAGCAGCTTGGGGACCAGGGGCACGAATGAAAAACTGTTTTTT.

CDR3: CASSYSRQANEKLFF. The CDR3 nucleotides are TGTGCCAGCAGCTATAGTCGGCAGGCTAATGAAAAACTGTTTTTT. The chain joins TRBV7-8 to TRBJ1-4; D not certain. The CDR3 sequence is 15 residues long. The V end lost 4 bases, the J end lost 3 bases, and 12 bases lay between the germline ends. Looked up from germline, CDR1 is SGHVS and CDR2 is FQNEAQ.

This clone was counted between two and nine times. The chain has TRBV13 and TRBJ1-6; D uncertain. Germline assignment: CDR1 PRHDT and CDR2 FYEKMQ (reference sequence). V lost 6 bases and J lost 8, with 14 bases in between. The CDR3 contains 14 residues. CDR3 nucleotide sequence: TGTGCCAGCAGACCAGAACGGAGGGATTCACCCCTCCACTTT. Amino acid sequence: CASRPERRDSPLHF. The whole variable domain, filled in from reference TRBV13 and TRBJ1-6, reads AAGVIQSPRHLIKEKRETATLKCYPIPRHDTVYWYQQGPGQDPQFLISFYEKMQSDKGSIPDRFSAQQFSDYHSELNMSSLELGDSALYFCASRPERRDSPLHFGNGTRLTVT.

This clone was recorded a few times. V is TRBV12-3 or TRBV12-4 and J is TRBJ2-5, with D unresolved. The CDR3 extends over 13 amino acids. Deletions cut 4 bases from V and 5 bases from J, with 11 bases between. The CDR3 sequence: CASSSYLEETQYF. In DNA, the CDR3 is TGTGCCAGCAGTTCTTACCTGGAGGAGACCCAGTACTTC.

J is TRBJ2-3 and V is TRBV7-2; the D is unclear. Deletions cut 1 base from V and 3 bases from J, with 11 bases between. This CDR3 is built from 15 residues. Germline V gene sequence: CDR1 SGHTA, CDR2 FQGNSA. CDR3 in amino acids: CASSLGLVRTDTQYF. The CDR3 coding sequence is TGTGCCAGCAGCTTAGGGCTAGTAAGAACAGATACGCAGTATTTT.

The CDR3 nucleotides are TGTGCCAGCAGCATCACAGTCATAAGCACAGATACGCAGTATTTT. Translation gives CASSITVISTDTQYF. The chain is built from TRBV13 and TRBJ2-3; no definite D call. Between the trimmed V and J ends, which lost 5 bases and 0 bases, there was a span of 12 bases. The CDR3 is made up of 15 amino acids. CDR1 and CDR2 (germline): PRHDT, FYEKMQ (reference sequence).